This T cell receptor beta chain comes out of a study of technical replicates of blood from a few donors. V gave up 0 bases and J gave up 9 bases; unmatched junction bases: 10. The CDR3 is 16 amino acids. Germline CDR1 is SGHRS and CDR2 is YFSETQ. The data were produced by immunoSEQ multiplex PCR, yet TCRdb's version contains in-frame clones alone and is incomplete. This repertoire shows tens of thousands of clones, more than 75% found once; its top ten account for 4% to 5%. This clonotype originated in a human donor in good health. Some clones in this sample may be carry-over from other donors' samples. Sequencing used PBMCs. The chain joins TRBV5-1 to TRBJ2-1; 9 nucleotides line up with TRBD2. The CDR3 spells CASSLGQLAGASEQFF. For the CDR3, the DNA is TGCGCCAGCAGCTTGGGGCAGTTAGCGGGAGCCAGTGAGCAGTTCTTC.